The 12 T cell receptor beta chains below come from one sample, sequenced in a study of patients and donors after allogeneic stem cell transplantation. TCRdb itself ran the RT-PCR reads through MiXCR, one entry per CDR3 protein. The table records more than 850,000 distinct CDR3 sequences, more than 15% of them present only once. Sequencing input: blood, either unsorted or a sorted T cell fraction (not recorded which). The receptor set was obtained from a human donor who was either an allogeneic HSCT recipient or a stem cell or donor lymphocyte infusion donor (not recorded which). It is not recorded whose cells these are; they may come from a transplant donor.

This clonotype was observed a few times. The chain has TRBV7-8 and TRBJ2-1, with 8 bases aligning to TRBD2. Trimming removed 2 bases from V and 3 bases from J; junction bases left unmatched: 15. CDR3 length equals 19 residues. Germline loops: CDR1 SGHVS, CDR2 FQNEAQ. CDR3 in DNA: TGTGCCAGCAGCTTACCACTTCCCCCTACTAGCGGATTCTACAATGAGCAGTTCTTC. It is translated as CASSLPLPPTSGFYNEQFF. Looking up the rest from reference TRBV7-8 and TRBJ2-1 gives the full variable domain: GAGVSQSPRYKVAKRGQDVALRCDPISGHVSLFWYQQALGQGPEFLTYFQNEAQLDKSGLPSDRFFAERPEGSVSTLKIQRTQQEDSAVYLCASSLPLPPTSGFYNEQFFGPGTRLTVL.

This clonotype appeared a few times. The gene calls are TRBV20-1 and TRBJ1-2; the D gene is possibly TRBD1 (5 bases). The CDR3 extends over 13 amino acids. Looked up from germline, CDR1 is DFQATT and CDR2 is SNEGSKA (reference sequence). The V and J ends lost 7 bases and 2 bases respectively, with 14 bases between them. As DNA, the CDR3 is TGCAGTGGTCGAGCGGGGCGAAACTATGGCTACACCTTC. This translates into CSGRAGRNYGYTF.

The chain links TRBV7-9 to TRBJ1-5; D is unclear. Germline V gene sequence: CDR1 SEHNR, CDR2 FQNEAQ (reference sequence). Trimming took 7 bases from V and 3 from J, leaving 19 bases between them. CDR3 length: 16 amino acids. DNA of the CDR3: TGTGCCAGCACTCGCTACCCGGACGGTCTCAATCAGCCCCAGCATTTT. It encodes CASTRYPDGLNQPQHF.

The chain recombines TRBV19 with TRBJ1-1, with TRBD1 matching over 7 bases. This CDR3 has 14 amino acids. Germline V lookup: CDR1 LNHDA, CDR2 SQIVND (reference sequence). J lost 3 bases, V lost 3 bases, and 4 bases had no gene match. CDR3: CASSIGTAYTEAFF. CDR3 nucleotides: TGTGCCAGTAGTATCGGGACAGCCTACACTGAAGCTTTCTTT. The whole variable domain, remainder taken from reference TRBV19 and TRBJ1-1, is DGGITQSPKYLFRKEGQNVTLSCEQNLNHDAMYWYRQDPGQGLRLIYYSQIVNDFQKGDIAEGYSVSREKKESFPLTVTSAQKNPTAFYLCASSIGTAYTEAFFGQGTRLTVV.

The table lists this clonotype with a few counts. V and J are TRBV12-3 or TRBV12-4 and TRBJ2-7, with D possibly matching TRBD2 (6 bases). The CDR3 covers 13 residues. Trimming took 4 bases from V and 3 from J, leaving 10 bases between them. The DNA of the CDR3 is TGTGCCAGCAGTTACCAGGGAGGCTACGAGCAGTACTTC. This encodes CASSYQGGYEQYF.

The CDR3 is CASSPDRLSNEKLFF. CDR3 sequence (DNA): TGTGCCAGCAGCCCGGACAGGCTTTCTAATGAAAAACTGTTTTTT. This chain joins TRBV13 and TRBJ1-4; 7 bases map to TRBD1. The CDR3 has 15 amino acids. The V gene's germline CDR1 is PRHDT and CDR2 FYEKMQ (reference sequence). V was pared by 5 bases and J by 3 bases, with 6 bases of the junction left unmatched.

The V and J genes are TRBV24-1 and TRBJ2-6; 13 nucleotides align to TRBD2. The length of the CDR3 is 17 residues. Trimming cost V 5 bases and J 2 bases; bases outside gene matches: 2. CDR1 and CDR2 (germline): KGHDR, SFDVKD. The CDR3 loop is CATSGTSGSTGANVLTF. For the CDR3, the DNA is TGTGCCACCAGTGGGACTAGCGGGAGTACTGGGGCCAACGTCCTGACTTTC.

The CDR3 DNA sequence: TGTGCCAGCAGCACCCCGAGGTTGAGGGATACGCAGTATTTT. Its protein product is CASSTPRLRDTQYF. The chain uses TRBV7-2 and TRBJ2-3, with unresolved D. Germline V gives CDR1 SGHTA, CDR2 FQGNSA. Trimming pared 5 bases from V and 6 bases from J, leaving 15 bases between. The CDR3 sequence is 14 residues long. Full variable domain (missing parts from reference TRBV7-2 and TRBJ2-3): GAGVSQSPSNKVTEKGKDVELRCDPISGHTALYWYRQSLGQGLEFLIYFQGNSAPDKSGLPSDRFSAERTGGSVSTLTIQRTQQEDSAVYLCASSTPRLRDTQYFGPGTRLTVL.

This clonotype was seen a handful of times. The chain uses TRBV29-1 and TRBJ2-7; D perhaps matches TRBD2 (5 bases). Trimming took 7 bases from V and 6 from J, leaving 13 bases between them. This CDR3 is built from 11 residues. Germline V gene data show CDR1 as SQVTM and CDR2 as ANQGSEA. The CDR3 spells CSAGARGEQYF. The CDR3 coding sequence is TGCAGCGCCGGCGCTCGGGGCGAGCAGTACTTC.

This clonotype turned up a few times. The V and J genes are TRBV20-1 and TRBJ2-6, with a possible D match to TRBD1 (7 bases). This CDR3 comprises 16 residues. Deletions cut 6 bases from V and 0 bases from J, with 15 bases between. The germline V gene has CDR1 DFQATT and CDR2 SNEGSKA (reference sequence). In DNA form, the CDR3 reads TGCAGTGCCGCGACAGGGAGGAACTCTGGGGCCAACGTCCTGACTTTC. Its protein product is CSAATGRNSGANVLTF.

V is TRBV24-1 and J is TRBJ1-5, with 9 bases fitting TRBD1. The ends lost 4 bases at V and 7 bases at J; junction bases unmatched: 10. Germline assignment: CDR1 KGHDR and CDR2 SFDVKD. The CDR3 runs to 16 residues. CDR3 DNA: TGTGCCACCAGTGACTGGACAGGGGACGAGGTACAGCCCCAGCATTTT. This translates into CATSDWTGDEVQPQHF.

The CDR3 DNA is TGTGCCAGCAGTTATGGGCGGGATTTTGAGCAGTACTTC. The encoded protein is CASSYGRDFEQYF. The J gene is TRBJ2-7, the V gene TRBV6-6; possible D gene TRBD2, 6 bases. V gave up 3 bases and J gave up 7 bases, with 13 bases separating them. Germline CDR1 reads MNHNY; CDR2 reads SVGAGI (reference sequence). The CDR3 totals 13 residues.